This is a list of T cell receptor beta chains from one sample in a study of graft-versus-host responses after intestinal transplantation. TCRdb's copy holds only in-frame clones and misses some; the assay was immunoSEQ multiplex PCR. The table shows some 9,800 clones, with around 91% occurring only once. The sample here was PBMCs, taken 43 to 45 days after intestinal transplant. The receptors here all came from a human patient who received an intestinal transplant, so some T cells may come from the graft donor. The CDR3 runs from the conserved cysteine through the conserved F or W. Each record gives: J gene, V gene, CDR3 protein.

TRBJ1-5 | TRBV29-1 | CSGLDGWGTQHF
TRBJ2-2 | TRBV4-1 | CASSQEGPGTLNTGELFF
TRBJ2-3 | TRBV5-1 | CASSLGLAKYF
TRBJ2-7 | TRBV7-2 | CASSLSGGYNSYEQYF
TRBJ1-1 | TRBV2 | CASVSPGSLPNTEAFF
TRBJ1-5 | TRBV5-1 | CASSLGGSRGQPQHF
TRBJ2-7 | TRBV27 | CASRQIAGGYEQYF
TRBJ1-6 | TRBV7-9 | CASSSATASPLHF
TRBJ1-2 | TRBV25-1 | CAIPAGGRCWGYTF
TRBJ2-1 | TRBV4-1 | CASSQEIAEQFF
TRBJ2-2 | TRBV27 | CASTLVAGAITGELFF
TRBJ1-5 | TRBV27 | CASRPQAGVGNQPQHF
TRBJ2-2 | TRBV7-9 | CASSMQGATGELFF
TRBJ2-3 | TRBV7-3 | CASSLGSTDTQYF
TRBJ1-2 | TRBV5-4 | CASSIDSPRGYGYTF
TRBJ2-1 | TRBV4-1 | CASSPSRFSYNEQFF
TRBJ1-2 | TRBV5-6 | CASSLGVGNYGYTF
TRBJ2-7 | TRBV13 | CASSIYPGQVVEYEQYF
TRBJ2-3 | TRBV6-4 | CASSAGEDTQYF
TRBJ2-7 | TRBV30 | CAWARGLANYEQYF
TRBJ2-1 | TRBV7-2 | CASSLDPARGFLDEQFF
TRBJ2-2 | TRBV6-5 | CASSELTGELFF
TRBJ1-3 | TRBV5-1 | CASSLETSSGNTIYF
TRBJ1-6 | TRBV12-2 | CASRLALDVNNSPLHF
TRBJ1-2 | TRBV29-1 | CSVSDRSEGYTF
TRBJ2-1 | TRBV6-1 | CASQGGTSSYNEQFF
TRBJ2-1 | TRBV7-9 | CASSLWDARRNEQFF
TRBJ2-7 | TRBV13 | CASSPGTGVVGAYEQYF
TRBJ1-2 | TRBV27 | CASSLSQGGYGYTF
TRBJ2-7 | TRBV5-6 | CASSLSSPKRLEQYF
TRBJ1-6 | TRBV6-1 | CASSEALRGGESVGSPLHF
TRBJ2-5 | TRBV7-9 | CASSLDGTQYF
TRBJ1-1 | TRBV20-1 | CSASRSTEAFF
TRBJ2-2 | TRBV10-1 | CASSESHLSTGELFF
TRBJ1-2 | TRBV27 | CASSLFYRAARRGYTF
TRBJ1-2 | TRBV11-2 | CASSLLLRGNVYGYTF
TRBJ2-2 | TRBV10-2 | CASKGLAGGNTGELFF